This entry lists 16 T cell receptor beta chains sequenced from one sample in a study of T-cell reconstitution after alpha-beta-depleted transplantation in children. TCRbeta library construction was performed incorporating unique molecular identifiers. TCRdb redid the calling of the PCR reads with MiXCR, one entry per CDR3 protein. Of some 180,000 distinct CDR3 sequences listed, approximately 6.3% are singletons. Sequenced material: PBMCs, taken before TCRalphabeta/CD19-depleted stem cell transplant. The source of these receptors is a boy aged 2-15 years with acute lymphoblastic leukemia, due to receive a stem cell transplant.

The chain recombines TRBV24-1 with TRBJ1-3; no definite D call. Between the trimmed V and J ends, which lost 5 bases and 3 bases, there was a span of 7 bases. The CDR3 runs to 13 residues. Germline V gives CDR1 KGHDR, CDR2 SFDVKD. The CDR3 protein is CATSGANGNTIYF. In DNA form, the CDR3 reads TGTGCCACCAGTGGAGCTAATGGAAACACCATATATTTT.

Only a few counts were recorded for this clonotype. The chain joins TRBV20-1 to TRBJ2-7; unclear D gene. V was trimmed by 4 bases and J by 3 bases, leaving 7 bases between them. In germline, CDR1 is DFQATT, CDR2 SNEGSKA (reference sequence). The CDR3 totals 11 residues. DNA of the CDR3: TGCAGTGCTACCCCCCACTACGAGCAGTACTTC. This translates into CSATPHYEQYF.

At least ten counts were recorded for this clonotype. The V gene is TRBV18, the J gene TRBJ2-7; TRBD2 is a possible D gene (6 bases). This CDR3 region has 15 residues. Between the trimmed V and J ends, which lost 2 bases and 6 bases, there was a span of 17 bases. CDR1 is KGHSH and CDR2 is LQKENI in the germline V gene. Written as DNA, the CDR3 is TGTGCCAGCTCACCAATACCACAGACTAGTTTCGAGCAGTACTTC. Protein: CASSPIPQTSFEQYF.

A note on this clonotype: The junction departs from germline at one end; a sequencing error may be responsible. This chain uses TRBV27 with TRBJ2-7; D is possibly TRBD1 or TRBD2 (6 bases each). Germline-derived CDR1 and CDR2 are MNHEY and SMNVEV (reference sequence). There are 14 residues in the CDR3. The CDR3 sequence: CAGSLGGIGYEQYF. Here the CDR3 DNA reads TGTGCCGGCAGTTTGGGGGGCATCGGGTACGAGCAGTACTTC.

This clonotype was seen ten or more times. This rearrangement joins TRBV28 to TRBJ1-2; D possibly corresponds to TRBD1 (5 bases). CDR3 length: 13 residues. The V gene lost 3 bases and the J gene lost 2 bases, with 7 bases spanning the gap. In germline, CDR1 is MDHEN, CDR2 SYDVKM. CDR3 sequence (DNA): TGTGCCAGCAGTTTCGCAGGGAACTATGGCTACACCTTC. This translates into CASSFAGNYGYTF.

In this sample, this clonotype turned up many times. This chain connects TRBV20-1 to TRBJ1-5, with D unresolved. CDR3 length: 13 residues. Per germline, CDR1 DFQATT and CDR2 SNEGSKA (reference sequence). The V end was cut by 0 bases, the J end by 3 bases, with 6 bases between. CDR3 loop: CSARDLDNQPQHF. As DNA, the CDR3 is TGCAGTGCTAGAGACCTCGACAATCAGCCCCAGCATTTT.

This clonotype was observed a handful of times. The gene calls are TRBV25-1 and TRBJ2-7; TRBD1 is a possible D gene (5 bases). CDR1 is MGHDK, CDR2 SYGVNS, per germline. CDR3 length equals 13 residues. Trimming shortened V by 7 bases and J by 3 bases, and 13 bases separated the two germline ends. CDR3 bases: TGTGCCAGCACCAAAAGGGGCAGCTACGAGCAGTACTTC. The encoded protein is CASTKRGSYEQYF.

This clonotype turned up a few times. The chain links TRBV2 to TRBJ1-1; no clear D. Between the trimmed V and J ends, which lost 7 bases and 1 base, there was a span of 4 bases. Germline V CDR1 and CDR2: SNHLY, FYNNEI. The CDR3 length is 11 residues. CDR3 sequence (DNA): TGTGCCAGCATTTCGAACACTGAAGCTTTCTTT. Its protein product is CASISNTEAFF.

This clonotype was counted only a few times. The J gene is TRBJ1-2, the V gene TRBV20-1; no definite D call. The CDR3 length is 13 residues. Germline CDR1 DFQATT, CDR2 SNEGSKA (reference sequence). Trimming removed 7 bases at V and 4 bases at J, with 16 bases between. The CDR3 protein is CSVPSPTFYGYTF. In DNA form, the CDR3 reads TGCAGTGTCCCAAGCCCGACCTTCTATGGCTACACCTTC.

This clonotype has a count of ten or more. The genes are TRBV12-3 or TRBV12-4 and TRBJ2-7; TRBD2 matches at 14 bases. V was clipped by 5 bases and J by 6 bases; unmatched bases: 3. The CDR3 is made up of 14 amino acids. The CDR3 spells CASSLTSGRGEQYF. As DNA, the CDR3 is TGTGCCAGCAGTCTGACTAGCGGGAGGGGCGAGCAGTACTTC.

This clonotype was recorded a few times. The chain joins TRBV7-9 to TRBJ1-6; the match to TRBD1 covers 7 bases. Germline lookup yields CDR1 SEHNR and CDR2 FQNEAQ (reference sequence). Germline trimming cut 5 bases from V and 3 bases from J; bases unmatched to any gene: 4. The CDR3 has 15 residues. Here the CDR3 DNA reads TGTGCCAGCAGCCGAGGGGACAGCTATAATTCACCCCTCCACTTT. Amino acids: CASSRGDSYNSPLHF.

There are a few counts of this clonotype. The V gene is TRBV5-5, the J gene TRBJ1-3, with a weak D call TRBD1 (5 bases). The V end lost 4 bases, the J end lost 0 bases, and 14 bases lay between the germline ends. The CDR3 extends over 16 amino acids. Germline V gene sequence: CDR1 SGHKS, CDR2 YYEKEE (reference sequence). The CDR3: CASSPGDRNSGNTIYF. The CDR3 DNA reads as TGTGCCAGCAGCCCCGGGGACCGAAACTCTGGAAACACCATATATTTT.

There are many counts of this clonotype. The V call is TRBV28, the J call TRBJ1-1; TRBD1 aligns across 7 bases. The CDR3 length is 15 residues. The V gene's germline CDR1 is MDHEN and CDR2 SYDVKM. V lost 5 bases to trimming and J lost 2 bases; unmatched junction nucleotides: 8. The CDR3 region has the DNA TGTGCCAGCAGTAGCGGGACAGCCCTCAACACTGAAGCTTTCTTT. It yields the protein CASSSGTALNTEAFF.

The chain is built from TRBV5-6 and TRBJ2-3; D is perhaps TRBD1 (5 bases). This CDR3 comprises 15 residues. The germline V gene has CDR1 SGHDT and CDR2 YYEEEE. V was shortened by 1 base and J by 6 bases, with 15 bases between the two germline ends. CDR3 amino acids: CASSLPGPEQDTQYF. CDR3 nucleotide sequence: TGTGCCAGCAGCTTGCCAGGGCCGGAGCAGGATACGCAGTATTTT.

The chain links TRBV20-1 to TRBJ2-2; D gene unclear. Germline-derived CDR1 and CDR2 are DFQATT and SNEGSKA (reference sequence). V was cut by 3 bases and J by 3 bases, with 2 bases left in between. The length of the CDR3 is 11 residues. The CDR3 protein is CSARHTGELFF. The CDR3 DNA is TGCAGTGCTAGGCACACCGGGGAGCTGTTTTTT.

This clonotype was counted many times. This chain links TRBV10-2 with TRBJ2-3; 8 nucleotides align to TRBD2. Germline lookup yields CDR1 WSHSY and CDR2 SAAADI. CDR3 length: 14 residues. V lost 3 bases, J lost 4 bases, and 3 bases stayed unmatched. The CDR3 sequence is CASSDTGLADTQYF. CDR3 sequence (DNA): TGCGCCAGCAGTGATACGGGACTAGCAGATACGCAGTATTTT.